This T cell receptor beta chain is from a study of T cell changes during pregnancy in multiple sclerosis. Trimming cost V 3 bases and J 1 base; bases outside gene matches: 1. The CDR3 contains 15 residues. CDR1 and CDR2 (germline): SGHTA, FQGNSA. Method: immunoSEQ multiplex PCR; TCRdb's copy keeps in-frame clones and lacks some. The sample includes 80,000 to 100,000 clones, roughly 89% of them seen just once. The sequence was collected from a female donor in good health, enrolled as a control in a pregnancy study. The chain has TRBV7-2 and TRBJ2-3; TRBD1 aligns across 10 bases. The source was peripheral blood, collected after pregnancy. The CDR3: CASSFDRGRTDTQYF. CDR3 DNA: TGTGCCAGCAGCTTCGACAGGGGGCGCACAGATACGCAGTATTTT. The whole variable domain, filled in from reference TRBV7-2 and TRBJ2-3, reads GAGVSQSPSNKVTEKGKDVELRCDPISGHTALYWYRQSLGQGLEFLIYFQGNSAPDKSGLPSDRFSAERTGGSVSTLTIQRTQQEDSAVYLCASSFDRGRTDTQYFGPGTRLTVL.